These 24 T cell receptor beta chains came from one sample sequenced in a study of blood T cells in healthy people across ages. With a J-beta primer mix and a sample-barcoded 5' primer, a second PCR ran 7 to 11 cycles. From the 5' RACE reads, TCRdb called clonotypes with MiXCR, one entry per CDR3 protein. The table shows more than 1,000,000 distinct CDR3 sequences, with around 27% occurring only once. Another study also made use of these data, one on T cells of mothers and their children.

Sequencing input: blood. Receptors were obtained from a girl aged 2 to 9 in good health.

A few counts support this clonotype. The genes are TRBV20-1 and TRBJ2-1; D ambiguous. There are 15 residues in the CDR3. The germline V gene has CDR1 DFQATT and CDR2 SNEGSKA (reference sequence). V gave up 6 bases and J gave up 4 bases, with 19 bases separating them. CDR3 sequence (DNA): TGCAGTGCGGGGTCATACACCGACACATACAATGAGCAGTTCTTC. Translated: CSAGSYTDTYNEQFF.

This clonotype occurred a few times. This chain links TRBV7-8 with TRBJ1-3; D is undetermined. The CDR3 runs 15 residues. Trimming removed 4 bases at V and 0 bases at J, with 10 bases between. The germline V gene has CDR1 SGHVS and CDR2 FQNEAQ. CDR3 DNA: TGTGCCAGCAGCTCATTCGGCCCCTCTGGAAACACCATATATTTT. It is translated as CASSSFGPSGNTIYF.

This chain connects TRBV7-2 to TRBJ2-5; TRBD2 aligns across 8 bases. The end of the DNA aligns better with TRBJ2-7, so the J call may be wrong. This CDR3 region has 15 residues. In germline, CDR1 is SGHTA, CDR2 FQGNSA. CDR3 sequence (DNA): TGTGCCAGCAGCTTACGCGGGGGGTCCCCCTACGAGCAGTACTTC. Protein: CASSLRGGSPYEQYF.

This sequence joins TRBV7-9 and TRBJ2-3, with D tentatively TRBD1 or TRBD2 (5 bases each). This CDR3 spans 13 amino acids. Trimming left V 4 bases short and J 6 bases short, with 11 bases between. From germline, CDR1 is SEHNR and CDR2 FQNEAQ (reference sequence). Here the CDR3 DNA reads TGTGCCAGCAGCTCGGACGGGGCCGATACGCAGTATTTT. This sequence encodes CASSSDGADTQYF.

J is TRBJ2-7 and V is TRBV15; tentatively, D is TRBD1 (5 bases). This CDR3 spans 16 amino acids. V was pared by 5 bases and J by 0 bases, with 17 bases between. Germline V gene sequence: CDR1 LNHNV, CDR2 YYDKDF (reference sequence). CDR3 sequence reads: CATSSQKTAYSYEQYF. The CDR3 DNA follows: TGTGCCACCAGCTCCCAGAAGACAGCATACTCCTACGAGCAGTACTTC.

This clonotype turned up a few times. The V gene is TRBV2, the J gene TRBJ1-1; D gene ambiguous. The CDR3 runs to 11 residues. Germline V gene lookup returns CDR1 SNHLY and CDR2 FYNNEI. The V gene lost 2 bases and the J gene lost 7 bases, with 5 bases spanning the gap. As DNA, the CDR3 is TGTGCCAGCAGTGAACGCTATGAAGCTTTCTTT. Residues: CASSERYEAFF.

The chain joins TRBV12-3 or TRBV12-4 to TRBJ2-1; a weak D match, TRBD2 (6 bases). This CDR3 region has 13 residues. The V and J ends lost 8 bases and 7 bases respectively, with 15 bases between them. The CDR3 spells CASYSSGDNEQFF. The CDR3 bases are TGTGCCAGCTACTCGTCGGGGGATAATGAGCAGTTCTTC.

The chain couples TRBV7-8 to TRBJ1-2; D is perhaps TRBD1 (6 bases). V gave up 0 bases and J gave up 2 bases, with 16 bases separating them. This CDR3 spans 17 amino acids. From germline, CDR1 is SGHVS and CDR2 FQNEAQ. The CDR3, as DNA: TGTGCCAGCAGCTTAGCGGTGAAGGGGGTAAAGAACTATGGCTACACCTTC. This sequence encodes CASSLAVKGVKNYGYTF.

For this clonotype: Just one base apart from a much larger clone, this may be a read error. This chain connects TRBV13 to TRBJ1-2; D is undetermined. V lost 8 bases to trimming and J lost 4 bases, with 14 bases between them. CDR3 length: 13 residues. Germline V gene data show CDR1 as PRHDT and CDR2 as FYEKMQ (reference sequence). The DNA for the CDR3 is TGTGCCAGCGGCGTAGGTGAAGTCTATGGCTACACCTTC. Translated: CASGVGEVYGYTF.

V and J are TRBV2 and TRBJ2-3; no firm D call. Germline CDR1 SNHLY, CDR2 FYNNEI. The V end lost 8 bases, the J end lost 0 bases, and 15 bases lay between the germline ends. This CDR3 is built from 15 residues. CDR3 region: CASASGGASTDTQYF. CDR3 bases: TGTGCCAGCGCGTCGGGCGGCGCTAGCACAGATACGCAGTATTTT.

The CDR3 region has the DNA TGTGCCAGCAGTTTGACAGGGCGTCGGGGAGATACGCAGTATTTT. It translates to CASSLTGRRGDTQYF. The chain combines TRBV6-5 with TRBJ2-3, with 7 bases identical to TRBD1. With V trimmed by 4 bases and J by 5 bases, 9 bases remained unmatched. The CDR3 runs to 15 residues. Per the germline V gene, CDR1 is MNHEY and CDR2 is SVGAGI.

This clonotype was seen a few times. The chain couples TRBV29-1 to TRBJ2-1; possible D gene TRBD2, 5 bases. Trimming shortened V by 7 bases and J by 1 base, and 17 bases separated the two germline ends. CDR1 and CDR2 from the germline V gene are SQVTM and ANQGSEA. CDR3 length: 15 residues. The CDR3 region has the DNA TGCAGCGGCGGTCCAGCGGCACCTTCCTACAATGAGCAGTTCTTC. Translation gives CSGGPAAPSYNEQFF.

About this clonotype itself: At one of its ends the junction is not consistent with the germline gene, which may arise from a read error. This sequence joins TRBV7-9 and TRBJ2-4, with D possibly TRBD2 on 6 matching bases. CDR1 SEHNR and CDR2 FQNEAQ come from the germline V gene (reference sequence). This CDR3 spans 17 amino acids. The CDR3 DNA is TGTGCCAGCAGCTCGTGGCGCAGGGAGGATGTCAAAAACATTCAGCACTTC. This sequence encodes CASSSWRREDVKNIQHF.

Remarks on this clonotype: This may stem from a read error, because a much larger clone lies one nucleotide away. The J gene is TRBJ2-1, the V gene TRBV12-3 or TRBV12-4; possible D gene TRBD2, 5 bases. This CDR3 spans 11 amino acids. CDR3 region: CASSISGERYF. In DNA, the CDR3 is TGTGCCAGCAGTATCAGCGGAGAGCGGTACTTC.

This clonotype has more than one count but fewer than ten. This chain uses TRBV5-1 with TRBJ2-5, with D perhaps assigned TRBD1 or TRBD2 (6 bases each). The CDR3 runs to 15 residues. Trimming removed 4 bases at V and 2 bases at J, with 15 bases between. Germline V CDR1 and CDR2: SGHRS, YFSETQ. CDR3 in DNA: TGCGCCAGCAGCCGGGGGTGGACAGATCAAGAGACCCAGTACTTC. This codes for CASSRGWTDQETQYF.

At least ten counts were recorded for this clonotype. An end of the junction does not agree with germline; a read error may underlie this. This chain connects TRBV4-1 to TRBJ1-1, with D possibly being TRBD1 (5 bases). The length of the CDR3 is 15 residues. Germline V CDR1 and CDR2: MGHRA, YSYEKL. Written as DNA, the CDR3 is TGTGCCAGCAGCCAAGTTACAGGACTGAACACTGAAGCTTTCTTT. It is translated as CASSQVTGLNTEAFF.

This clonotype has just a few counts. One junction end does not reproduce the germline sequence, and a read error may be involved. CDR3 loop: CASSRTQGLNEKLFF. The CDR3, as DNA: TGTGCCAGCAGCCGTACGCAGGGGTTGAATGAAAAGCTGTTTTTT. The gene calls are TRBV28 and TRBJ1-4, with D possibly being TRBD1 (6 bases). The CDR3 runs 15 residues. Germline values: CDR1 MDHEN, CDR2 SYDVKM.

This clonotype was seen a few times. The rearrangement uses TRBV6-6 and TRBJ2-7; TRBD1 might be the D (5 bases). Trimming took 8 bases from V and 0 from J, leaving 11 bases between them. CDR1 and CDR2 (germline): MNHNY, SVGAGI (reference sequence). The CDR3 contains 13 residues. Here the CDR3 reads CASQKGLSYEQYF. DNA of the CDR3: TGTGCCAGCCAGAAGGGGCTCTCCTACGAGCAGTACTTC.

The chain uses TRBV12-3 or TRBV12-4 and TRBJ1-4, with 9 bases matching TRBD1. The CDR3 has 17 residues. The trim removed 3 bases at V and 6 bases at J, leaving 11 bases unmatched. In DNA form, the CDR3 reads TGTGCCAGCAGTTTGGTCCCCACGGGACAGGGATATGAAAAACTGTTTTTT. Protein product: CASSLVPTGQGYEKLFF.

This clonotype was counted only a few times. This sequence joins TRBV2 and TRBJ1-5; D possibly corresponds to TRBD1 (6 bases). Per germline, CDR1 SNHLY and CDR2 FYNNEI. This CDR3 region has 13 residues. V lost 7 bases and J 1 base, leaving 8 bases between the germline ends. The CDR3 DNA sequence: TGTGCCAGCAACAGGGCGAGCAATCAGCCCCAGCATTTT. Translation: CASNRASNQPQHF.

This sequence joins TRBV5-1 and TRBJ2-3; 9 nucleotides line up with TRBD2. Germline CDR1 reads SGHRS; CDR2 reads YFSETQ. V was pared by 4 bases and J by 3 bases, with 6 bases of the junction left unmatched. This CDR3 contains 15 residues. The CDR3 loop is CASSGAGGPTDTQYF. The CDR3 DNA follows: TGCGCCAGCAGCGGAGCGGGGGGCCCTACAGATACGCAGTATTTT. The whole variable domain, remainder taken from reference TRBV5-1 and TRBJ2-3, is KAGVTQTPRYLIKTRGQQVTLSCSPISGHRSVSWYQQTPGQGLQFLFEYFSETQRNKGNFPGRFSGRQFSNSRSEMNVSTLELGDSALYLCASSGAGGPTDTQYFGPGTRLTVL.

This rearrangement joins TRBV29-1 to TRBJ1-1; D remains ambiguous. Germline V gene lookup returns CDR1 SQVTM and CDR2 ANQGSEA. The V and J ends lost 6 bases and 2 bases respectively, with 10 bases between them. The CDR3 extends over 12 amino acids. CDR3 protein: CSVPGFNTEAFF. CDR3 nucleotides: TGCAGCGTACCCGGTTTCAACACTGAAGCTTTCTTT. Full variable domain (missing parts from reference TRBV29-1 and TRBJ1-1): SAVISQKPSRDICQRGTSLTIQCQVDSQVTMMFWYRQQPGQSLTLIATANQGSEATYESGFVIDKFPISRPNLTFSTLTVSNMSPEDSSIYLCSVPGFNTEAFFGQGTRLTVV.

This clonotype was detected a few times. This chain connects TRBV19 to TRBJ1-1; 7 nucleotides agree with TRBD1. The J segment lost 3 bases and the V segment lost 6 bases, leaving 7 bases of the junction unmatched. CDR1 is LNHDA and CDR2 is SQIVND in the germline V gene (reference sequence). The CDR3 loop spans 14 amino acids. CDR3 residues: CASRAGGGYTEAFF. CDR3 bases: TGTGCCAGTAGGGCAGGGGGTGGGTACACTGAAGCTTTCTTT. The whole variable domain, remainder taken from reference TRBV19 and TRBJ1-1, is DGGITQSPKYLFRKEGQNVTLSCEQNLNHDAMYWYRQDPGQGLRLIYYSQIVNDFQKGDIAEGYSVSREKKESFPLTVTSAQKNPTAFYLCASRAGGGYTEAFFGQGTRLTVV.

This clonotype was seen a few times. This chain links TRBV29-1 with TRBJ2-1, with D possibly called TRBD1 or TRBD2 (6 bases each). This CDR3 region has 13 residues. V was shortened by 4 bases and J by 9 bases, with 16 bases between the two germline ends. Germline V gene sequence: CDR1 SQVTM, CDR2 ANQGSEA. Here the CDR3 DNA reads TGCAGCGTTGCCCCCGTGGGGGGCGCTGAGCAGTTCTTC. Protein sequence: CSVAPVGGAEQFF.